Sequencing of this T cell receptor beta chain was carried out in a study of T cell repertoires in ileal Crohn's disease. The wider study: Surgery for a complication: stricturing in around 60%, penetrating in roughly 40%. The M6 sample came from neoterminal ileum during colonoscopy after surgery.

This clone appeared a single time. The target antigen is unknown. Sequencing was performed with immunoSEQ multiplex PCR; in TCRdb, only in-frame clones are kept and a portion is missing. Here the sample spans 10,000 to 15,000 clones, approximately 78% being singletons. Time point reported: neoterminal ileum biopsy at postoperative endoscopy, about 6 months after surgery. Study-wide results and caveats: Sorted CD8 T cells held more high-frequency clones than CD4. Within the first postoperative year, endoscopy came at median roughly 6.9 months.

The CDR3 consists of 11 residues. Germline V gene sequence: CDR1 SEHNR, CDR2 FQNEAQ (reference sequence). With V trimmed by 4 bases and J by 9 bases, 1 base remained unmatched. The gene calls are TRBV7-9 and TRBJ2-7; 9 bases line up with TRBD1. Sequencing was carried out using ileal tissue. The receptor was isolated from an adult with Crohn's disease. CDR3 DNA: TGTGCCAGCAGCTGGGGACAGGGGCAGTACTTC. It specifies CASSWGQGQYF.